The clone carrying this T cell receptor (beta chain) was observed a handful of times. The antigen remains undetermined. This record comes from a study of blood T cells in healthy people across ages. Study outcomes and limitations: The study found more naive CD4+ cells and higher diversity in long-lived than aged donors. There was a strong correlation between TCR beta diversity and naive T cell percentage. Per million T cells, TCR beta diversity dropped roughly linearly as age increased.

It was with a sample-barcoded 5' primer and a J-beta primer mix that a second PCR of roughly 7 to 12 cycles was run. TCRdb re-called the 5' RACE reads with MiXCR, one entry per CDR3 protein. This table holds approximately 900,000 distinct CDR3 sequences, approximately 32% found once. The length of the CDR3 is 14 residues. Per the germline V gene, CDR1 is KGHSH and CDR2 is LQKENI. V lost 9 bases, J lost 2 bases, and 11 bases lay in between. In addition, the sample was reused for a study of T cells of mothers and their children. That work contributes: The M1S primer of the second PCR added sample barcodes and 2-4 random nucleotides.

The chain has TRBV18 and TRBJ2-6, with D possibly being TRBD1 (5 bases). The source of this sequence is a woman in her forties in good health. Sequencing was carried out using blood. The CDR3 protein is CASVQGTGANVLTF. CDR3 bases: TGTGCCAGTGTCCAGGGAACTGGGGCCAACGTCCTGACTTTC.